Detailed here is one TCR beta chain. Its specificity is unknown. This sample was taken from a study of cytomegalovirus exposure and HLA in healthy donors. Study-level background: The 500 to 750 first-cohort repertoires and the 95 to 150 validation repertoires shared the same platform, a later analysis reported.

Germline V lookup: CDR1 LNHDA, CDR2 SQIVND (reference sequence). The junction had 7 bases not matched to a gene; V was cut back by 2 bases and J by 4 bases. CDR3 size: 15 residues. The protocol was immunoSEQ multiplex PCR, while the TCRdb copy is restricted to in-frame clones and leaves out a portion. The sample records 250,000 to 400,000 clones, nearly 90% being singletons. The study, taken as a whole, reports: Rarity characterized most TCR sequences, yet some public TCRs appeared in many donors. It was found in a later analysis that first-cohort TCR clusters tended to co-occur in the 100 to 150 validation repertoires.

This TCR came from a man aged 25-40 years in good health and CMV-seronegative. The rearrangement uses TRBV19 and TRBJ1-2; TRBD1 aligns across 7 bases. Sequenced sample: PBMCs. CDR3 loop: CASSIRQGMGYGYTF. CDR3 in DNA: TGTGCCAGTAGTATACGACAGGGAATGGGCTATGGCTACACCTTC.